A single sample gave rise to the 17 T cell receptor beta chains below, sequenced in a study of blood T cell repertoires in COVID-19. Clones were sequenced by immunoSEQ multiplex PCR, and TCRdb holds only the in-frame ones, with some missing. The sample contains some 230,000 clones, about 80% of which appear only once. Sample: peripheral blood. These receptors came from a woman aged 60 to 75 with acute or convalescent COVID-19.

This chain links TRBV4-2 with TRBJ1-2, with 10 bases fitting TRBD1. The CDR3 loop spans 16 amino acids. Germline CDR1 is LGHNA and CDR2 is YNFKEQ. The trim removed 0 bases at V and 8 bases at J, leaving 9 bases unmatched. CDR3 residues: CASSQDKGTGARGYTF. The CDR3 region has the DNA TGTGCCAGCAGCCAAGATAAGGGGACAGGGGCGAGAGGCTACACCTTC.

This clone was detected once. This chain connects TRBV3-1 (or the pseudogene TRBV3-2) to TRBJ1-2; D call uncertain. The length of the CDR3 is 13 residues. Germline V gene lookup returns CDR1 LGHDT and CDR2 YNNKEL (reference sequence). Trimming removed 6 bases at V and 1 base at J, with 9 bases between. This CDR3 reads CASSLTVNYGYTF. The CDR3 DNA reads TGTGCCAGCAGTCTTACAGTTAACTATGGCTACACCTTC.

The chain employs TRBV11-1 and TRBJ2-3; TRBD2 might be the D (7 bases). CDR3 length equals 16 residues. V lost 6 bases to trimming and J lost 2 bases, with 18 bases between them. In germline, CDR1 is SGHAT, CDR2 FQDESV (reference sequence). DNA of the CDR3: TGTGCCAGCAGTTCTCGTTCGGGGGGCCCCACAGATACGCAGTATTTT. Amino acid sequence: CASSSRSGGPTDTQYF.

This chain uses TRBV5-5 with TRBJ2-7; possibly TRBD1 for D (7 bases). The CDR3 is made up of 16 amino acids. The V end was cut by 4 bases, the J end by 5 bases, with 22 bases between. Germline CDR1 reads SGHKS; CDR2 reads YYEKEE (reference sequence). The CDR3 coding sequence is TGTGCCAGCAGCCCTCAGGGGGGAGTAAGGTTCCACGAGCAGTACTTC. Translated, it gives CASSPQGGVRFHEQYF.

The V and J genes are TRBV6-6 and TRBJ1-1, with D hard to call. The CDR3 has 10 residues. V was clipped by 9 bases and J by 7 bases, with 9 bases between them. Germline CDR1 is MNHNY and CDR2 is SVGAGI (reference sequence). The chain's CDR3 is CARGRDEAFF. The CDR3 DNA reads TGTGCCAGAGGGCGGGATGAAGCTTTCTTT.

V usage is TRBV5-4 and J usage is TRBJ2-1, with a weak D call TRBD2 (6 bases). This CDR3 region has 18 residues. V lost 3 bases, J lost 1 base, and 20 bases lay in between. CDR1 is SGHNT, CDR2 YYREEE, per germline (reference sequence). In DNA form, the CDR3 reads TGTGCCAGCAGCTCTGGGGGGTGGCCAGGGTCGTCCTACAATGAGCAGTTCTTC. This gives the protein CASSSGGWPGSSYNEQFF.

Notes on this clone: This sample also contains other DNA sequences that code for the same CDR3. The chain carries TRBV7-9 and TRBJ1-1; D is unclear. This CDR3 is 12 amino acids long. Germline loops: CDR1 SEHNR, CDR2 FQNEAQ (reference sequence). Trimming cost V 2 bases and J 5 bases, with 6 bases left between them. As DNA, the CDR3 is TGTGCCAGCAGCTTATTAGAAACTGAAGCTTTCTTT. Protein sequence: CASSLLETEAFF.

This chain joins TRBV2 and TRBJ1-1; D is unresolved. This CDR3 comprises 13 residues. V was cut by 3 bases and J by 1 base, with 6 bases left in between. Germline-derived CDR1 and CDR2 are SNHLY and FYNNEI. CDR3 nucleotides: TGTGCCAGCAGTGAGAGGCCGAACACTGAAGCTTTCTTT. It specifies CASSERPNTEAFF.

The CDR3 reads CASSYDGRGYGYTF. Written as DNA, the CDR3 is TGTGCCAGCAGTTACGACGGGAGGGGCTATGGCTACACCTTC. The rearrangement joins TRBV6-6 to TRBJ1-2, with a possible D match to TRBD1 (5 bases). The V gene lost 2 bases and the J gene lost 4 bases, with 11 bases spanning the gap. CDR1 and CDR2 (germline): MNHNY, SVGAGI (reference sequence). The CDR3 length is 14 residues.

The rearrangement uses TRBV7-2 and TRBJ2-3; a weak D match, TRBD2 (7 bases). The CDR3 runs 12 residues. Trimming shortened V by 5 bases and J by 11 bases, and 14 bases separated the two germline ends. Germline CDR1 SGHTA, CDR2 FQGNSA. Here the CDR3 reads CASSTPGGQQYF. The CDR3 bases are TGTGCCAGCAGCACACCGGGGGGACAGCAGTATTTT.

The count of this clone is one. The chain is built from TRBV4-1 and TRBJ2-1, with 12 bases matching TRBD2. CDR3 length: 16 amino acids. J gave up 7 bases and V 1 base, and 5 bases lay outside the gene matches. Germline V gene lookup returns CDR1 MGHRA and CDR2 YSYEKL. CDR3 in DNA: TGCGCCAGCAGCCAAGCTAGCGGGGGGGTTCGGAATGAGCAGTTCTTC. Its translation is CASSQASGGVRNEQFF.

The rearrangement uses TRBV30 and TRBJ1-1; 7 bases are shared with TRBD1. The CDR3 loop spans 14 amino acids. Germline CDR1 GTSNPN, CDR2 SVGIG (reference sequence). The V and J ends lost 2 bases and 4 bases, in that order; junction bases with no gene match: 7. The CDR3 DNA is TGTGCCTGGAGTATAACAGGGGCTAGCACTGAAGCTTTCTTT. Residues: CAWSITGASTEAFF.

The CDR3: CASSYSGTEYGYTF. The CDR3 DNA follows: TGTGCCAGCAGTTACTCAGGGACAGAATATGGCTACACCTTC. The chain recombines TRBV6-6 with TRBJ1-2, with 7 bases matching TRBD1. CDR3 size: 14 residues. The ends lost 0 bases at V and 5 bases at J; junction bases unmatched: 3. Germline lookup yields CDR1 MNHNY and CDR2 SVGAGI (reference sequence).

The J gene is TRBJ1-6, the V gene TRBV3-1 (or the pseudogene TRBV3-2); tentatively, D is TRBD1 (5 bases). The germline gives CDR1 LGHDT, CDR2 YNNKEL (reference sequence). There are 16 residues in the CDR3. Between the trimmed V and J ends, which lost 2 bases and 7 bases, there was a span of 15 bases. The CDR3 nucleotides read TGTGCCAGCAGCCAAACTCAGGGTGGTAGGAATTCACCCCTCCACTTT. It specifies CASSQTQGGRNSPLHF.

This clone occurred a few times. The chain carries TRBV7-9 and TRBJ1-6; TRBD1 might be the D (5 bases). Germline CDR1 and CDR2: SEHNR and FQNEAQ (reference sequence). There are 15 residues in the CDR3. V was trimmed by 6 bases and J by 5 bases, leaving 14 bases between them. CDR3: CASRLAGGHNSPLHF. The CDR3 DNA sequence: TGTGCCAGCAGACTGGCGGGGGGTCATAATTCACCCCTCCACTTT.

The V call is TRBV7-2, the J call TRBJ1-5; perhaps TRBD1 as D (5 bases). The germline gives CDR1 SGHTA, CDR2 FQGNSA. With 4 bases removed from V and 5 bases from J, the gap between germline ends came to 9 bases. CDR3 length equals 13 residues. Here the CDR3 DNA reads TGTGCCAGCAGCTCCGACAGCCATCAGCCCCAGCATTTT. As protein: CASSSDSHQPQHF.

The chain has TRBV13 and TRBJ1-5, with TRBD1 as a possible D gene (6 bases). Trimming took 5 bases from V and 4 from J, leaving 15 bases between them. This CDR3 is 15 amino acids long. CDR1 is PRHDT, CDR2 FYEKMQ, per germline (reference sequence). The CDR3 protein is CASSLGHGQNQPQHF. CDR3 DNA: TGTGCCAGCAGCCTCGGACACGGACAGAATCAGCCCCAGCATTTT.